This is a list of T cell receptor beta chains from one sample in a study of shared clonotypes between healthy human individuals. Assay: immunoSEQ multiplex PCR; the TCRdb copy retains only in-frame clones and omits some. The sample includes 2 million to 2.5 million clones, about 92% of them seen just once. Sequenced: naive CD4+ T cells from PBMCs. The receptors were gathered from a man in his late teens or twenties in good health. Some clones in this sample may be carry-over from other donors' samples. Both conserved end residues are part of each CDR3. D genes are given only for firm matches. For some rows the clone size is stated as once, few or many, or as a class when expanded; others skip it.

-,TRBD2,TRBJ2-3,TRBV12-5,CASATSGRMDTQYF,TGTGCTAGTGCGACTAGCGGGAGGATGGATACGCAGTATTTT
-,-,TRBJ2-6,TRBV28,CASSSWAAGANVLTF,TGTGCCAGCAGTTCTTGGGCGGCTGGGGCCAACGTCCTGACTTTC
-,-,TRBJ2-2,TRBV28,CASSLRRNTGELFF,TGTGCCAGCAGTTTACGACGGAACACCGGGGAGCTGTTTTTT
-,TRBD1,TRBJ1-2,TRBV27,CASSYRGRSYGYTF,TGTGCCAGCAGCTACAGGGGCCGATCCTATGGCTACACCTTC
-,-,TRBJ2-2,TRBV18,CASSPSPGPEYAF,TGTGCCAGCTCACCATCCCCGGGGCCGGAGTACGCTTTT
-,-,TRBJ1-4,TRBV9,CASSVVQGEKLFF,TGTGCCAGCAGCGTAGTCCAAGGGGAAAAACTGTTTTTT
-,-,TRBJ1-2,TRBV7-9,CASSLETSRYGYTF,TGTGCCAGCAGCTTAGAAACAAGCCGCTATGGCTACACCTTC
-,TRBD1,TRBJ2-3,TRBV28,CASSFEGRGYRDTQYF,TGTGCCAGCAGTTTTGAAGGCAGGGGGTACAGAGATACGCAGTATTTT
-,-,TRBJ2-7,TRBV5-1,CASSWAPGAPYEQYF,TGCGCCAGCAGCTGGGCCCCAGGGGCGCCCTACGAGCAGTACTTC
-,-,TRBJ1-1,TRBV5-1,CASSLVAGDTEAFF,TGCGCCAGCAGCTTGGTGGCCGGCGACACTGAAGCTTTCTTT
-,-,TRBJ1-2,TRBV7-3,CASSLTGLSRGYTF,TGTGCCAGCAGCTTGACAGGATTGAGTAGGGGCTACACCTTC
-,-,TRBJ1-6,TRBV4-2,CASSQDTGPNSPLHF,TGTGCCAGCAGCCAAGATACGGGGCCGAATTCACCCCTCCACTTT
-,-,TRBJ1-5,TRBV28,CASSFGQPQHF,TGTGCCAGCAGTTTCGGCCAGCCCCAGCATTTT
-,-,TRBJ1-5,TRBV30,CAWKQPQHF,TGTGCCTGGAAACAGCCCCAGCATTTT
-,-,TRBJ1-1,TRBV5-1,CASSFDWNTEAFF,TGCGCCAGCAGCTTCGACTGGAACACTGAAGCTTTCTTT
-,-,TRBJ1-3,TRBV6-6,CASIQFSGNTIYF,TGTGCCAGCATCCAGTTCTCTGGAAACACCATATATTTT
-,-,TRBJ2-7,TRBV5-6,CASSSSGRVSYEQYF,TGTGCCAGCAGCTCCTCCGGCCGGGTCTCCTACGAGCAGTACTTC
-,-,TRBJ1-3,TRBV11-2,CASSLNSNTIYF,TGTGCCAGCAGCTTAAATTCGAACACCATATATTTT
once,-,TRBJ1-2,TRBV5-1,CASSYWEGYGYTF,TGCGCCAGCAGCTACTGGGAGGGCTATGGCTACACCTTC
-,-,TRBJ2-7,TRBV6-5,CASTRDGTSYEQYF,TGTGCCAGCACCCGGGACGGAACTTCCTACGAGCAGTACTTC
-,-,TRBJ1-4,TRBV4-3,CASSQGGGLTEEKLFF,TGCGCCAGCAGCCAGGGGGGAGGACTAACGGAGGAAAAACTGTTTTTT
-,-,TRBJ2-5,TRBV28,CASGIQGGIRQETQYF,TGTGCCAGCGGAATACAGGGGGGGATAAGACAAGAGACCCAGTACTTC
-,-,TRBJ1-1,TRBV9,CASSKSRDTEAFF,TGTGCCAGCAGCAAATCCAGGGACACTGAAGCTTTCTTT
-,-,TRBJ1-2,TRBV7-8,CASSLTLSGYGYTF,TGTGCCAGCAGCTTAACCCTGTCAGGCTATGGCTACACCTTC
-,-,TRBJ2-1,TRBV9,CASSVYGRGDNEQFF,TGTGCCAGCAGCGTCTACGGCAGGGGGGACAATGAGCAGTTCTTC
-,TRBD1,TRBJ2-5,TRBV7-6,CASSADREVRTQYF,TGTGCCAGCAGCGCGGACAGGGAGGTCCGGACCCAGTACTTC
-,-,TRBJ2-7,TRBV7-9,CASSPGSNEQYF,TGTGCCAGCAGTCCCGGGAGTAACGAGCAGTACTTC
-,-,TRBJ2-3,TRBV4-3,CASSQDIRVRDTQYF,TGCGCCAGCAGCCAAGATATCAGGGTTAGAGATACGCAGTATTTT
-,-,TRBJ2-3,TRBV27,CASRKQGADTQYF,TGTGCCAGCAGGAAGCAGGGCGCAGATACGCAGTATTTT
-,-,TRBJ2-7,TRBV6-1,CASSRDRSSYEQYF,TGTGCCAGCAGTCGGGACCGTAGCTCCTACGAGCAGTACTTC
-,-,TRBJ2-4,TRBV2,CASSLSKGGSKNIQYF,TGTGCCAGCAGCCTCTCTAAGGGGGGGAGCAAAAACATTCAGTACTTC
-,TRBD2,TRBJ2-5,TRBV30,CAWKNLAGGEETQYF,TGTGCCTGGAAGAACCTAGCGGGAGGGGAGGAGACCCAGTACTTC
-,-,TRBJ2-3,TRBV2,CASSDGRGNTQYF,TGTGCCAGCAGTGACGGTAGAGGCAATACGCAGTATTTT